Here is one T cell receptor beta chain with its context. What it binds is unknown. Naive-designated CD8 cells lacked CD45RO, were positively enriched for CCR7, and omitted terminally differentiated effector memory CD45RA+ cells. The healthy adult donors were HIV-negative and reported no recent acute infections or vaccinations. The sample originates from a study of shared clonotypes between healthy human individuals. General study points: In a handful of donors, around 5.5% of naive CD4 clonotypes appeared in common.

Replicate sorted-subset PCRs were loaded with roughly 190 ng DNA, 30,000 to 35,000 T cell genomes. Measured with immunoSEQ multiplex PCR; TCRdb has only the in-frame clones, and not every one. Of about 2.1 million clones in the sample, about 93% are singletons; the top ten hold around 1.7%. Looked up from germline, CDR1 is MGHRA and CDR2 is YSYEKL. CDR3 length equals 18 residues. The V gene end was trimmed by 1 base and the J gene end by 1 base; junction bases not matched to a gene: 7. This receptor was identified in a young man in good health. Some clones in this sample may be carry-over from other donors' samples. The sequenced material came from naive CD8+ T cells from PBMCs. The V gene is TRBV4-1, the J gene TRBJ2-4, with 10 bases fitting TRBD1. CDR3: CASSQGAGTGEAKNIQYF. The CDR3 DNA is TGCGCCAGCAGCCAAGGAGCCGGGACAGGGGAGGCCAAAAACATTCAGTACTTC.